A selection of T cell receptor beta chains follows, all from one sample in a study of T cell responses to AZD1222 COVID-19 vaccine. Clones were read by immunoSEQ multiplex PCR, and TCRdb kept only the in-frame ones, dropping some. The table shows roughly 160,000 clones, with around nine tenths occurring only once. This sample comprised peripheral blood, obtained 28 days after the second AZD1222 dose. Receptors were obtained from an adult who received the AZD1222 COVID-19 vaccine. CDR3s include the opening cysteine and the closing phenylalanine or tryptophan.

v_call: TRBV7-8
j_call: TRBJ2-7
cdr3_aa: CASSLPPSPIYEQYF

v_call: TRBV25-1
j_call: TRBJ1-1
cdr3_aa: CASIFLTEAFF

v_call: TRBV14
j_call: TRBJ1-6
cdr3_aa: CASSQARTGGYNSPLHF

v_call: TRBV6-5
j_call: TRBJ1-1
cdr3_aa: CASSYRSGGTEAFF

v_call: TRBV2
j_call: TRBJ1-6
cdr3_aa: CASRLDGNSPLHF

v_call: TRBV19
j_call: TRBJ1-4
cdr3_aa: CASSTRQGLNEKLFF

v_call: TRBV20-1
j_call: TRBJ2-7
cdr3_aa: CSASLAGGPYEQYF

v_call: TRBV3-1/TRBV3-2
j_call: TRBJ2-5
cdr3_aa: CASSQDAAIVFGETQYF

v_call: TRBV3-1/TRBV3-2
j_call: TRBJ1-2
cdr3_aa: CASSQAGPEGYGYTF

v_call: TRBV4-1
j_call: TRBJ1-3
cdr3_aa: CASSHDRDAGNTIYF

v_call: TRBV11-2
j_call: TRBJ1-4
cdr3_aa: CASSLKGGATNEKLFF

v_call: TRBV5-1
j_call: TRBJ1-1
cdr3_aa: CASSLYPDNTEAFF

v_call: TRBV4-2
j_call: TRBJ2-2
cdr3_aa: CASSQYPEGNTGELFF

v_call: TRBV12-3/TRBV12-4
j_call: TRBJ1-2
cdr3_aa: CASSFGVLGYTF

v_call: TRBV2
j_call: TRBJ1-1
cdr3_aa: CASSEYSLSIYEAFF

v_call: TRBV5-1
j_call: TRBJ1-1
cdr3_aa: CASSSEGVNTEAFF

v_call: TRBV19
j_call: TRBJ2-7
cdr3_aa: CASSTGQLNYEQYF

v_call: TRBV11-2
j_call: TRBJ2-5
cdr3_aa: CASSLEWGARETQYF

v_call: TRBV4-3
j_call: TRBJ2-1
cdr3_aa: CASSQDRGEQFF

v_call: TRBV27
j_call: TRBJ1-2
cdr3_aa: CASSLRLGYGYTF

v_call: TRBV11-2
j_call: TRBJ2-1
cdr3_aa: CASSLGQGAWDEQFF

v_call: TRBV10-2
j_call: TRBJ1-1
cdr3_aa: CASSVAVNTEAFF

v_call: TRBV5-1
j_call: TRBJ1-3
cdr3_aa: CASSAGPVGSGNTIYF

v_call: TRBV3-1/TRBV3-2
j_call: TRBJ2-5
cdr3_aa: CASSLRDDRETQYF